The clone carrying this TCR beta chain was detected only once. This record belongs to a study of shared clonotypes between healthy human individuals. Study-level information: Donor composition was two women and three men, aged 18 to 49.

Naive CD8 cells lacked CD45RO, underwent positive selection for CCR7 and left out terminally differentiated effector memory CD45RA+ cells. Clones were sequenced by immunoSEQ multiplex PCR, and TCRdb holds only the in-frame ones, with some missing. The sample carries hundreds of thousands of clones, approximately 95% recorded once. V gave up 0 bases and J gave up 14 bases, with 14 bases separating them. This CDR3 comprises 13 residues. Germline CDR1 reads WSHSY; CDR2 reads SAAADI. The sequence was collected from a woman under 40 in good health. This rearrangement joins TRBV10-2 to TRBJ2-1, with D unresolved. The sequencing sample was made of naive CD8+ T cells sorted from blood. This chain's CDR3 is CASSESDRPRKFF. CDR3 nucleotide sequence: TGCGCCAGCAGTGAGTCGGATAGGCCTCGCAAGTTCTTC.